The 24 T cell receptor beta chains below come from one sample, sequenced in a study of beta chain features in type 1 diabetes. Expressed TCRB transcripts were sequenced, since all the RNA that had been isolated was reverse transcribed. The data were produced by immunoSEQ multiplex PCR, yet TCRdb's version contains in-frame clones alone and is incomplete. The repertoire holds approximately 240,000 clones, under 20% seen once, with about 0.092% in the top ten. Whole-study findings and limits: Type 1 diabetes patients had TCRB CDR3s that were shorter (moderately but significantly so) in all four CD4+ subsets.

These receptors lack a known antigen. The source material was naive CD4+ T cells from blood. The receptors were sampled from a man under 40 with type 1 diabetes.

The CDR3: CASSPSAGEQFF. The CDR3 DNA is TGTGCCAGCAGCCCCAGTGCGGGTGAGCAGTTCTTC. The chain recombines TRBV7-3 with TRBJ2-1; tentative D call: TRBD2 (5 bases). CDR3 length equals 12 residues. V dropped 5 bases and J dropped 9 bases, with 11 bases sitting between them. The germline V gene has CDR1 SGHTA and CDR2 FQGTGA.

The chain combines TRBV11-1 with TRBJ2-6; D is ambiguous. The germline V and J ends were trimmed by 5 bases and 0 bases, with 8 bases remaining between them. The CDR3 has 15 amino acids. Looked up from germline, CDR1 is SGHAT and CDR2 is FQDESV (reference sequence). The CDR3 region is CASSRVFSGANVLTF. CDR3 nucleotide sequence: TGTGCCAGCAGCCGGGTTTTCTCTGGGGCCAACGTCCTGACTTTC.

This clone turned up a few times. CDR3 bases: TGCAGTGCGTGGGACTTAGATACGCAGTATTTT. It specifies CSAWDLDTQYF. V gene TRBV20-1 combines with J gene TRBJ2-3; a possible D gene is TRBD2 (6 bases). This CDR3 is built from 11 residues. V lost 6 bases and J lost 5, with 9 bases in between. The germline V gene encodes CDR1 DFQATT and CDR2 SNEGSKA (reference sequence).

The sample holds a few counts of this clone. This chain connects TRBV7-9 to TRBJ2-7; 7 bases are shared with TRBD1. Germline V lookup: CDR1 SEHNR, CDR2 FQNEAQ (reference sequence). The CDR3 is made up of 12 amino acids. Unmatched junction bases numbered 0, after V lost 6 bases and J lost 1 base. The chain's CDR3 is CASRGQSYEQYF. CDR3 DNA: TGTGCCAGCAGGGGACAGTCCTACGAGCAGTACTTC.

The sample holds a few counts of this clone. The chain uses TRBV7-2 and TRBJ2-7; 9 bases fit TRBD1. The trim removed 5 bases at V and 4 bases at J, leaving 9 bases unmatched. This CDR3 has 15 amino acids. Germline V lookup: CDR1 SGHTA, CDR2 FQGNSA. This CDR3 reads CASSLQGQGFYEQYF. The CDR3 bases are TGTGCCAGCAGCCTACAGGGACAGGGCTTTTACGAGCAGTACTTC.

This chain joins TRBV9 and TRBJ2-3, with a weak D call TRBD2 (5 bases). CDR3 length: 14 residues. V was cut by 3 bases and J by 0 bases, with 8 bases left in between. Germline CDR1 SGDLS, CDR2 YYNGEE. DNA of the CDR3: TGTGCCAGCAGCGAGCGGCGAAGCACAGATACGCAGTATTTT. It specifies CASSERRSTDTQYF.

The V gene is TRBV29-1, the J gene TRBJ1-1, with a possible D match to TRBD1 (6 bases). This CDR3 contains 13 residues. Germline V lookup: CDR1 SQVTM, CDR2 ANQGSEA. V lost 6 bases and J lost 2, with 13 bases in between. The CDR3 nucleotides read TGCAGCGTAGAGCCCGGGACAAACACTGAAGCTTTCTTT. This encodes CSVEPGTNTEAFF.

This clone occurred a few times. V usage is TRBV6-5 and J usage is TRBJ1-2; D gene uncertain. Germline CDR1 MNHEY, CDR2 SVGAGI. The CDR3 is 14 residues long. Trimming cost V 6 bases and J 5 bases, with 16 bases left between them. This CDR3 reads CASSYRDLGYGYTF. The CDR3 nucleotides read TGTGCCAGCAGCTATCGGGATCTTGGGTATGGCTACACCTTC.

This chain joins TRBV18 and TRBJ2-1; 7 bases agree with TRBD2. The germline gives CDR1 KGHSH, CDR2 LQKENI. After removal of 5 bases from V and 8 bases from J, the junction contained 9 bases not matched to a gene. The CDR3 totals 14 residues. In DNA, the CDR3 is TGTGCCAGCTCAGAGGCTAGCGGACGGCATGAGCAGTTCTTC. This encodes CASSEASGRHEQFF.

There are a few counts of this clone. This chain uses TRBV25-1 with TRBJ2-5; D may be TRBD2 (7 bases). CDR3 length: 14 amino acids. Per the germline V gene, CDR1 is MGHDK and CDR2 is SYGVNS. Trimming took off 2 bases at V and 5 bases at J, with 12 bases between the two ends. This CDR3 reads CASSEHGGLETQYF. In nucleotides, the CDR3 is TGTGCCAGCAGTGAACACGGGGGGCTGGAGACCCAGTACTTC.

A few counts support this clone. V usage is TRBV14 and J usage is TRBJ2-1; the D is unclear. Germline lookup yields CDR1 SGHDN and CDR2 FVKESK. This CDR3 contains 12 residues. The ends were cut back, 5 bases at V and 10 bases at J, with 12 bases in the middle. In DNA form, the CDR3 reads TGTGCCAGCAGCGAATCAAGACAAGAGCAGTTCTTC. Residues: CASSESRQEQFF.

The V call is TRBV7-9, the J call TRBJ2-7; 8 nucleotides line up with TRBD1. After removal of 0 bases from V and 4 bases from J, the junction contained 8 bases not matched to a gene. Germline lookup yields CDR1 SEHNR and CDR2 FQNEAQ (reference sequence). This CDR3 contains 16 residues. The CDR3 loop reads CASSLATPRQGYEQYF. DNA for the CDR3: TGTGCCAGCAGCTTAGCGACCCCCCGACAGGGGTACGAGCAGTACTTC.

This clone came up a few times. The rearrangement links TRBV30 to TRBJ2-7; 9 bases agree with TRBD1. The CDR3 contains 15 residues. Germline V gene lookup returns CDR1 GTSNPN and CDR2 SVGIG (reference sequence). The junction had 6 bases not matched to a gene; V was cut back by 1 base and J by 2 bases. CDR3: CAWSDTGTGTYEQYF. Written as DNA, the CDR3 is TGTGCCTGGAGTGATACCGGGACAGGGACCTACGAGCAGTACTTC.

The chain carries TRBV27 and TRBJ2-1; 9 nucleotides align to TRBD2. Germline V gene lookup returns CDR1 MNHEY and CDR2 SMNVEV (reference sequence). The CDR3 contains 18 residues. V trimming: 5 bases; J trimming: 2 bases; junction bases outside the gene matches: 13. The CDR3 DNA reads TGTGCCAGCAGTACTGAGGGGCCTAGCGGGGATACCTACAATGAGCAGTTCTTC. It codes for CASSTEGPSGDTYNEQFF.

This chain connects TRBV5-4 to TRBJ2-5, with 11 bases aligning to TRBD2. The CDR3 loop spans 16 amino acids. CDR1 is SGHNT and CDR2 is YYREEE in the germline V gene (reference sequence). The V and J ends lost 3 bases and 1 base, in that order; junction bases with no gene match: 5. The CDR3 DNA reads TGTGCCAGCAGCTCCACTAGCGGGAGAACCCAAGAGACCCAGTACTTC. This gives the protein CASSSTSGRTQETQYF.

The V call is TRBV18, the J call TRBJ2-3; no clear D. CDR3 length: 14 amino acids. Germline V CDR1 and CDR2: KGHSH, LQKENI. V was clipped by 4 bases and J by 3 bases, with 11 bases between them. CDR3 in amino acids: CASSQITVTDTQYF. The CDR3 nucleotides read TGTGCCAGCTCACAAATTACCGTTACAGATACGCAGTATTTT.

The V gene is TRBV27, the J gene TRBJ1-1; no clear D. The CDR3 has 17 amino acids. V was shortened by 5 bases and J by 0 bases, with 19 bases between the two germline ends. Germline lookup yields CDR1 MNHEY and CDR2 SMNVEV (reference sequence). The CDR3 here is CASSPLGLPRVNTEAFF. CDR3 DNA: TGTGCCAGCAGTCCATTAGGACTTCCGCGGGTGAACACTGAAGCTTTCTTT.

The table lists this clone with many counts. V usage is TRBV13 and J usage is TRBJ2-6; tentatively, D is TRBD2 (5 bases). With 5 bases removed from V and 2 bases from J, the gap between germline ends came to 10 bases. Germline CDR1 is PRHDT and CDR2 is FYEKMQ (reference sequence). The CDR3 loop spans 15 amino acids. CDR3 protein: CASSPNGAGANVLTF. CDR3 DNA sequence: TGTGCCAGCAGCCCTAACGGGGCTGGGGCCAACGTCCTGACTTTC.

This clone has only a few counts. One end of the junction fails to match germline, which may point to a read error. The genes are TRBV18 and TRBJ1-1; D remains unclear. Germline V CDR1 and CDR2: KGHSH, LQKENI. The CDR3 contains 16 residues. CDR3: CASAPRGNVAGTEAFF. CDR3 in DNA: TGTGCCAGCGCACCAAGAGGGAATGTGGCGGGCACTGAAGCTTTCTTT.

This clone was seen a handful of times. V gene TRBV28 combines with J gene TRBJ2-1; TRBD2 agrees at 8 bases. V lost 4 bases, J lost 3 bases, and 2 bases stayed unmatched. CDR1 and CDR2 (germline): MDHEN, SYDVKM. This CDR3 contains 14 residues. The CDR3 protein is CASSYTSGYNEQFF. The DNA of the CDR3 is TGTGCCAGCAGTTATACTAGCGGCTACAATGAGCAGTTCTTC. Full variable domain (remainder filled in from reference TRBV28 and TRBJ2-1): DVKVTQSSRYLVKRTGEKVFLECVQDMDHENMFWYRQDPGLGLRLIYFSYDVKMKEKGDIPEGYSVSREKKERFSLILESASTNQTSMYLCASSYTSGYNEQFFGPGTRLTVL.

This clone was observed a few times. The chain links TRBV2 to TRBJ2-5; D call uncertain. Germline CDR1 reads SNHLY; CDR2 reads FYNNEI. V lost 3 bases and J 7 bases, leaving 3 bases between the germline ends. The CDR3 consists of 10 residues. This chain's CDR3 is CASSEGTQYF. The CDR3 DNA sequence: TGTGCCAGCAGTGAGGGGACCCAGTACTTC.

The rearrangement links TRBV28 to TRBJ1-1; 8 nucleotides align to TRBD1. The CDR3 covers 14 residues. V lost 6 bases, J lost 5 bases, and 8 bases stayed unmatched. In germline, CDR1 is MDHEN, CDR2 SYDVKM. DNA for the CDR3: TGTGCCAGCAGCCCAGGGGGCTCCGAGACTGAAGCTTTCTTT. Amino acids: CASSPGGSETEAFF.

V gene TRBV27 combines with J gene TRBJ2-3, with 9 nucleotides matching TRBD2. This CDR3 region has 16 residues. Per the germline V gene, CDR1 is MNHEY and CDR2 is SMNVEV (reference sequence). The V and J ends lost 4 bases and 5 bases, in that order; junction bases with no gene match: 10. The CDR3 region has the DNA TGTGCCAGCAGTTCAGGCTCTAGCGGGGTGGGAGATACGCAGTATTTT. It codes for CASSSGSSGVGDTQYF.

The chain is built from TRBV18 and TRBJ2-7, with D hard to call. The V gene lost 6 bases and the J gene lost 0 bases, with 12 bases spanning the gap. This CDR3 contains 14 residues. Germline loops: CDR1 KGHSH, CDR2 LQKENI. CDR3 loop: CASSRDSSSYEQYF. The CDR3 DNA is TGTGCCAGCTCCCGAGACTCCAGCTCCTACGAGCAGTACTTC.